This T cell receptor (beta chain) appears in the sequencing data of a study of shared clonotypes between healthy human individuals. Overall study findings and caveats: Estimated clonotype richness was generally higher in naive than memory subsets. Sampling covered nothing but blood. Tissue TCR repertoires likely differ from those found in blood. For naive CD4 cells, 4% to 6% of clonotypes were shared across a handful of donors.

V was cut by 4 bases and J by 11 bases, with 14 bases left in between. The CDR3 extends over 12 amino acids. Germline V CDR1 and CDR2: MDHEN, SYDVKM. Roughly 33,000 T cell genomes, or roughly 200 ng DNA, went into the sorted-subset replicate PCRs. The data were produced by immunoSEQ multiplex PCR, yet TCRdb's version contains in-frame clones alone and is incomplete. The sample carries around 1.1 million clones, 60% to 85% recorded once. With regard to this clone: What it binds is unknown.

The sequencing sample was made of memory CD4+ T cells from PBMCs. As to subset: CD45RA-negative fraction. The clonotype originates from a man younger than 35 in good health. Some clones in this sample may be carry-over from other donors' samples. V and J are TRBV28 and TRBJ1-1, with D possibly being TRBD1 (6 bases). The CDR3 sequence is CASSSRRGSAFF. In DNA form, the CDR3 reads TGTGCCAGCAGTTCACGGAGGGGGAGCGCTTTCTTT.